Sequencing of this T cell receptor beta chain was carried out in a study of shared clonotypes between healthy human individuals. The V end was cut by 2 bases, the J end by 6 bases, with 14 bases between. CDR1 MNHEY and CDR2 SVGAGI come from the germline V gene. The length of the CDR3 is 14 residues. Libraries were prepared by immunoSEQ multiplex PCR; TCRdb keeps only in-frame clonotypes and omits some of them. The sample has roughly 2.6 million clones, around 90% seen once; the top ten hold around 0.14%. Sequencing was performed on naive CD4+ T cells sorted from blood. Described subset: CD45RA+ positively selected. The chain carries TRBV6-5 and TRBJ2-7; TRBD1 might be the D (6 bases). The source is a man younger than 35 in good health. The CDR3 bases are TGTGCCAGCAGTTACGACAGGAGCACCCGCGAGCAGTACTTC. This codes for CASSYDRSTREQYF.